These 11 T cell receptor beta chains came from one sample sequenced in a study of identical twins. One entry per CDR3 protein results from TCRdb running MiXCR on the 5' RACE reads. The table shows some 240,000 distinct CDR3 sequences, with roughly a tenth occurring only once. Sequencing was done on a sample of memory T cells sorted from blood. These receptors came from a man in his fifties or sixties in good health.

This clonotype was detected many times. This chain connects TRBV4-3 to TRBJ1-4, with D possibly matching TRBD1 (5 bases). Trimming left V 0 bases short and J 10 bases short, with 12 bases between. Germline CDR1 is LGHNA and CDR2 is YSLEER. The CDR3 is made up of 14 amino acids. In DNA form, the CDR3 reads TGCGCCAGCAGCCAAGAAAATCGGAGGGGAAAACTGTTTTTT. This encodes CASSQENRRGKLFF.

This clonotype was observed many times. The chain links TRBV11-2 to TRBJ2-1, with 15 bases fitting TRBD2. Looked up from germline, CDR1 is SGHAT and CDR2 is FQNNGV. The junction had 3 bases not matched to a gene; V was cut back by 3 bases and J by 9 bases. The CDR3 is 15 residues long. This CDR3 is CASSLGLAGGGEQFF. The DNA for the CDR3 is TGTGCCAGCAGCTTGGGACTAGCGGGAGGTGGTGAGCAGTTCTTC.

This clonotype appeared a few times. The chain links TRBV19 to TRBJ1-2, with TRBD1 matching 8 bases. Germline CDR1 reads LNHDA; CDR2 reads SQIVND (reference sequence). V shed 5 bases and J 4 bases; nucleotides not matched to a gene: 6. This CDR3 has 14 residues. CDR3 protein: CASSADRGGYGYTF. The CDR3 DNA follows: TGTGCCAGTAGTGCAGACAGGGGCGGCTATGGCTACACCTTC.

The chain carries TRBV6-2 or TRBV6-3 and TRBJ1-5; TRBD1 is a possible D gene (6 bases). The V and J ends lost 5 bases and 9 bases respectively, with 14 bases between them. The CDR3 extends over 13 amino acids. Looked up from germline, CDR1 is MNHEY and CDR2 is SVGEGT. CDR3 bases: TGTGCCAGCAGTCCAGGGGCCGGCCGGCCCCAGCATTTT. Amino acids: CASSPGAGRPQHF.

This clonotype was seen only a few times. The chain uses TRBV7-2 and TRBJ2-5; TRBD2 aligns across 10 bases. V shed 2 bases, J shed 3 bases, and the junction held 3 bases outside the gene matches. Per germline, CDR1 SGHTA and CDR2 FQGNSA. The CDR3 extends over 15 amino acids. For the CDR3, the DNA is TGTGCCAGCAGCTTAAGAACTAGCGGGGAAGAGACCCAGTACTTC. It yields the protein CASSLRTSGEETQYF.

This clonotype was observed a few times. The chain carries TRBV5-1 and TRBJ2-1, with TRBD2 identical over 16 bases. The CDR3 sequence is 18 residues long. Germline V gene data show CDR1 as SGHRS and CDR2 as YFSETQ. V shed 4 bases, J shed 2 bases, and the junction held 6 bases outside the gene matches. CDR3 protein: CASSPGTSGRAAYNEQFF. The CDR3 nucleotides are TGCGCCAGCAGCCCGGGGACTAGCGGGAGGGCCGCCTACAATGAGCAGTTCTTC.

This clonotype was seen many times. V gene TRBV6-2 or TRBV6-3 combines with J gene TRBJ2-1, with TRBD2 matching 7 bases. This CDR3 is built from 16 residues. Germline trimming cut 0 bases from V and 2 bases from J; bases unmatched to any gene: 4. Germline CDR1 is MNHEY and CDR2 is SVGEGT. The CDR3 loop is CASSYSSGITYNEQFF. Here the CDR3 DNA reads TGTGCCAGCAGTTACTCGAGCGGGATTACCTACAATGAGCAGTTCTTC.

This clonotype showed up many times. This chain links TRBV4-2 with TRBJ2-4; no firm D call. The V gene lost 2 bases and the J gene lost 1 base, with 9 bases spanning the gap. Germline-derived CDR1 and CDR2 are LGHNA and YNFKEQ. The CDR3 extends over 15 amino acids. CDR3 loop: CASSQSVGAKNIQYF. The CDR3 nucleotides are TGTGCCAGCAGCCAAAGCGTGGGGGCCAAAAACATTCAGTACTTC.

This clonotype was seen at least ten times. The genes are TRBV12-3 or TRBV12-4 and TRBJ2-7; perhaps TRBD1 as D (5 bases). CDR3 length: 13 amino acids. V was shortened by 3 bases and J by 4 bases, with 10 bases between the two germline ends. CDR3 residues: CASSLAGMYEQYF. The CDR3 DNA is TGTGCCAGCAGTTTGGCAGGGATGTACGAGCAGTACTTC.

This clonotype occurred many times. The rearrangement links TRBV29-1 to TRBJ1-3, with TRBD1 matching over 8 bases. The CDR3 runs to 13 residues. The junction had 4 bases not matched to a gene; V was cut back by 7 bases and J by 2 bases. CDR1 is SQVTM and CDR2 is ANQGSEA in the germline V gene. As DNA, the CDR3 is TGCAGCGCTGGACAGGGACCTGGAAACACCATATATTTT. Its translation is CSAGQGPGNTIYF.

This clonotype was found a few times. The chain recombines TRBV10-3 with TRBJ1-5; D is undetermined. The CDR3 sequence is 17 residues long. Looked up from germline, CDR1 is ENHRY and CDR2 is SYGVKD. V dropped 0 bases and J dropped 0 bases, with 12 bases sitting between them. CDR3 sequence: CAISESAVPYSNQPQHF. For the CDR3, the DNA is TGTGCCATCAGTGAGTCGGCAGTTCCATATAGCAATCAGCCCCAGCATTTT.